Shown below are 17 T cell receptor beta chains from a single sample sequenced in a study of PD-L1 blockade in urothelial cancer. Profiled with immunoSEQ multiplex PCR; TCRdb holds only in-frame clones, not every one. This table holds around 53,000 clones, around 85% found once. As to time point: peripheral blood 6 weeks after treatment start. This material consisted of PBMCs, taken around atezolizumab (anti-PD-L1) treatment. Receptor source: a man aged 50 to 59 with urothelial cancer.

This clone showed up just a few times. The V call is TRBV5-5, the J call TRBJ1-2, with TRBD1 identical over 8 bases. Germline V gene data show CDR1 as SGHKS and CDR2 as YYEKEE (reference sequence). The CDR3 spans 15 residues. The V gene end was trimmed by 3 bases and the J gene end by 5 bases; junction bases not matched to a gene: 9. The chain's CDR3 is CASSSAQGAGYGYTF. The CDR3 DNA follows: TGTGCCAGCAGCTCGGCCCAGGGGGCAGGATATGGCTACACCTTC.

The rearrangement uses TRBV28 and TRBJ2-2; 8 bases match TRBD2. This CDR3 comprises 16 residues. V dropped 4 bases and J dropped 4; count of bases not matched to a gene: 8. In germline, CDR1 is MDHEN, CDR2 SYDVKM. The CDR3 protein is CASSSLAGWGTGELFF. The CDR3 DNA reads TGTGCCAGCAGTTCTTTAGCGGGATGGGGCACCGGGGAGCTGTTTTTT.

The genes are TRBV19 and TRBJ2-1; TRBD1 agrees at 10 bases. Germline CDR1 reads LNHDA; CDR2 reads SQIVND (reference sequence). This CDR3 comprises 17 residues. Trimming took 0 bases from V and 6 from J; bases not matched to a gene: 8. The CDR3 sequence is CASSIEGGTGVRNEQFF. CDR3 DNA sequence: TGTGCCAGTAGTATAGAAGGGGGGACAGGGGTGCGCAATGAGCAGTTCTTC. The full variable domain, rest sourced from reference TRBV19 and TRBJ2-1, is DGGITQSPKYLFRKEGQNVTLSCEQNLNHDAMYWYRQDPGQGLRLIYYSQIVNDFQKGDIAEGYSVSREKKESFPLTVTSAQKNPTAFYLCASSIEGGTGVRNEQFFGPGTRLTVL.

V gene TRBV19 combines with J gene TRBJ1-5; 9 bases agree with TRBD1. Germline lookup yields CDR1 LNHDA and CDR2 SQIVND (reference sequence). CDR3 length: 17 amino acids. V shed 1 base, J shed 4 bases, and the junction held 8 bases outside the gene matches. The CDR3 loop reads CASSIGGTGWGNQPQHF. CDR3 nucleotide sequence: TGTGCCAGTAGTATAGGAGGGACAGGGTGGGGAAATCAGCCCCAGCATTTT.

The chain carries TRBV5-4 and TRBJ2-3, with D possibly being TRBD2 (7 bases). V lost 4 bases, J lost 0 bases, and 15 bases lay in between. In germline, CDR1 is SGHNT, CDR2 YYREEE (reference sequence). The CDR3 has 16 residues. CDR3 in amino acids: CASSPRGGVSTDTQYF. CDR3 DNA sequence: TGTGCCAGCAGCCCAAGAGGGGGGGTGAGCACAGATACGCAGTATTTT.

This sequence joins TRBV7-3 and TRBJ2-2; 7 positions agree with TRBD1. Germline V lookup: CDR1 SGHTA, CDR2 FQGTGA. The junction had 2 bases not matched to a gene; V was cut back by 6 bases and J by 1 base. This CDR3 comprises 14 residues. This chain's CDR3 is CASRGQRNTGELFF. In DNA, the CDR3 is TGTGCCAGCAGGGGACAGAGGAACACCGGGGAGCTGTTTTTT.

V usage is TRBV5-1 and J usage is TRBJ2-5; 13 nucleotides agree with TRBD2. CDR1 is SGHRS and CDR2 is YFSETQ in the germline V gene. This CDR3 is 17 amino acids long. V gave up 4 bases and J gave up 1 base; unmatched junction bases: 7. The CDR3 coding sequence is TGCGCCAGCAGCCTCGGGACTAGCGGGGCCCTCCAAGAGACCCAGTACTTC. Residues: CASSLGTSGALQETQYF. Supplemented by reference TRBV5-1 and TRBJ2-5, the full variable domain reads KAGVTQTPRYLIKTRGQQVTLSCSPISGHRSVSWYQQTPGQGLQFLFEYFSETQRNKGNFPGRFSGRQFSNSRSEMNVSTLELGDSALYLCASSLGTSGALQETQYFGPGTRLLVL.

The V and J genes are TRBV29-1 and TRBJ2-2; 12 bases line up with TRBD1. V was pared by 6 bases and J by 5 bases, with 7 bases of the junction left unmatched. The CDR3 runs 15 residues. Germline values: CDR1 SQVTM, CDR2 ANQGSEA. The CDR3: CSVARDRGRTGELFF. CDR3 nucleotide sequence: TGCAGCGTAGCCCGGGACAGGGGGCGAACCGGGGAGCTGTTTTTT.

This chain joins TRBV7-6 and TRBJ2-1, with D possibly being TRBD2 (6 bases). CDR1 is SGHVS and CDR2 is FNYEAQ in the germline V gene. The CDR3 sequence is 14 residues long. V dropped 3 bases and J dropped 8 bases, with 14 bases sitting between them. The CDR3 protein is CASSLAGGFDEQFF. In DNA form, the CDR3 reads TGTGCCAGCAGCTTGGCCGGGGGATTCGATGAGCAGTTCTTC.

The CDR3 sequence is CASSARQVSEQYF. CDR3 in DNA: TGTGCCAGCAGCGCCCGCCAGGTTAGCGAGCAGTACTTC. The J gene is TRBJ2-7, the V gene TRBV9; D remains unclear. Trimming stripped 3 bases from V and 6 bases from J, with 13 bases between. This CDR3 region has 13 residues. Germline assignment: CDR1 SGDLS and CDR2 YYNGEE.

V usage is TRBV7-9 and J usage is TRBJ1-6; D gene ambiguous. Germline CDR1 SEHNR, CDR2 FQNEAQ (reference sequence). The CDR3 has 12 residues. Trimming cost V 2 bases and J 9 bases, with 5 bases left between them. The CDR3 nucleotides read TGTGCCAGCAGCTTATCGTCTTCACCCCTCCACTTT. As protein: CASSLSSSPLHF.

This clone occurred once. The CDR3 sequence: CASSPDPQGKAEAFF. The CDR3 region has the DNA TGTGCCAGCTCACCCGATCCTCAGGGAAAGGCTGAAGCTTTCTTT. The chain employs TRBV18 and TRBJ1-1; tentatively, D is TRBD1 (5 bases). This CDR3 comprises 15 residues. The V and J ends lost 3 bases and 6 bases respectively, with 17 bases between them. Germline V lookup: CDR1 KGHSH, CDR2 LQKENI. The full variable domain, with the rest looked up from reference TRBV18 and TRBJ1-1, is NAGVMQNPRHLVRRRGQEARLRCSPMKGHSHVYWYRQLPEEGLKFMVYLQKENIIDESGMPKERFSAEFPKEGPSILRIQQVVRGDSAAYFCASSPDPQGKAEAFFGQGTRLTVV.

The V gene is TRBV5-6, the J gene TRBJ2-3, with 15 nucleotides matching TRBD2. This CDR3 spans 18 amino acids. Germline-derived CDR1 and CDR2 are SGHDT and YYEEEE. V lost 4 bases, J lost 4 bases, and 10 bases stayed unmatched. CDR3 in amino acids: CASSPGTSGRFLPDTQYF. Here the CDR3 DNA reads TGTGCCAGCAGCCCCGGGACTAGCGGGAGGTTCTTGCCAGATACGCAGTATTTT. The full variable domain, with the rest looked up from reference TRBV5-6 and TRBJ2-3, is DAGVTQSPTHLIKTRGQQVTLRCSPKSGHDTVSWYQQALGQGPQFIFQYYEEEERQRGNFPDRFSGHQFPNYSSELNVNALLLGDSALYLCASSPGTSGRFLPDTQYFGPGTRLTVL.

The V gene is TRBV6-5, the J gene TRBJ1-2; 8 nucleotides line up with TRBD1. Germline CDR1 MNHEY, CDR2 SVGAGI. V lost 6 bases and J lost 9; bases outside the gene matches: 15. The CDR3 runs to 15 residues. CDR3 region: CASSLTQPGGGRYTF. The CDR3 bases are TGTGCCAGCAGCCTCACCCAACCAGGGGGCGGACGCTACACCTTC.

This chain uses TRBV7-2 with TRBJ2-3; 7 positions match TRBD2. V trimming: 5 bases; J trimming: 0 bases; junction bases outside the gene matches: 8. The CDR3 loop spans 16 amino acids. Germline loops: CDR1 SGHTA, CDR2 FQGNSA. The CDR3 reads CASSLTTSLSTDTQYF. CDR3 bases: TGTGCCAGCAGCCTGACGACTAGCCTGAGCACAGATACGCAGTATTTT.

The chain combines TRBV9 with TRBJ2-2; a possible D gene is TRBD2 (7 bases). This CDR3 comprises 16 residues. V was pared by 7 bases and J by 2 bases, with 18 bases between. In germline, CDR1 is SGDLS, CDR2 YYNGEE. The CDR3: CASDPGGYRNTGELFF. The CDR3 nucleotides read TGTGCCAGCGACCCGGGGGGCTACAGAAACACCGGGGAGCTGTTTTTT.

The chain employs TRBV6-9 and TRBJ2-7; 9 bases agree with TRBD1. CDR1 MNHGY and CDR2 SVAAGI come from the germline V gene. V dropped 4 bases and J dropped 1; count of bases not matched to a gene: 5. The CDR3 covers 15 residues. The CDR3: CASSSQGAISYEQYF. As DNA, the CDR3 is TGTGCCAGCAGTTCACAGGGGGCAATATCCTACGAGCAGTACTTC.